The 11 T cell receptor beta chains below come from one sample, sequenced in a study of blood T cells in healthy people across ages. Next came a second PCR, run for about 7 to 11 cycles, which used a sample-barcoded 5' primer along with a J-beta primer mix. Via MiXCR, TCRdb re-called the 5' RACE reads, giving one row per CDR3 protein. Of about 640,000 distinct CDR3 sequences in the sample, approximately 30% were seen once. The material sequenced was blood. Receptor source: a woman older than 75 in good health.

This clonotype was detected a few times. A read error may be the cause here, since a much bigger clone is one base away. The chain employs TRBV6-5 and TRBJ2-7; 14 bases line up with TRBD2. The CDR3 loop spans 14 amino acids. Germline V gene lookup returns CDR1 MNHEY and CDR2 SVGAGI. The ends lost 6 bases at V and 7 bases at J; junction bases unmatched: 5. CDR3 sequence reads: CASSQTSGGGEQYF. The CDR3 DNA is TGTGCCAGCAGCCAGACTAGCGGGGGGGGTGAGCAGTACTTC.

This clonotype has only a few counts. This may stem from a read error, because a much larger clone lies one nucleotide away. V gene TRBV20-1 combines with J gene TRBJ2-1, with TRBD2 matching 12 bases. Looked up from germline, CDR1 is DFQATT and CDR2 is SNEGSKA (reference sequence). This CDR3 region has 13 residues. V lost 6 bases, J lost 12 bases, and 9 bases stayed unmatched. The CDR3 sequence: CSARTSGTWGQFF. The CDR3 region has the DNA TGCAGTGCCCGGACTAGCGGGACTTGGGGGCAGTTCTTC.

This clonotype was counted many times. V usage is TRBV9 and J usage is TRBJ2-1; 8 nucleotides match TRBD2. Germline CDR1 reads SGDLS; CDR2 reads YYNGEE. V shed 6 bases, J shed 7 bases, and the junction held 6 bases outside the gene matches. The CDR3 is 13 residues long. The CDR3 nucleotides are TGTGCCAGCACCCAGGGACTAGGGAATGAGCAGTTCTTC. Protein product: CASTQGLGNEQFF.

This clonotype appeared many times. J is TRBJ2-3 and V is TRBV25-1, with 13 bases fitting TRBD2. Trimming at V came to 5 bases and at J to 0 bases, leaving 11 bases not matched to a gene. Per the germline V gene, CDR1 is MGHDK and CDR2 is SYGVNS. This CDR3 spans 19 amino acids. CDR3 residues: CASSRLAGGLTASTDTQYF. CDR3 in DNA: TGTGCCAGCAGTAGACTAGCGGGGGGACTAACAGCTAGCACAGATACGCAGTATTTT.

Only a few counts were recorded for this clonotype. This chain uses TRBV5-1 with TRBJ2-2; TRBD2 matches 10 bases. The CDR3 has 14 amino acids. J was trimmed by 7 bases and V by 4 bases; bases with no gene match: 4. Germline assignment: CDR1 SGHRS and CDR2 YFSETQ. The CDR3 loop reads CASSPSGGVGELFF. Written as DNA, the CDR3 is TGCGCCAGCAGCCCTAGCGGGGGCGTCGGGGAGCTGTTTTTT.

The chain is built from TRBV9 and TRBJ1-6, with 7 nucleotides matching TRBD1. Germline values: CDR1 SGDLS, CDR2 YYNGEE. The CDR3 loop spans 14 amino acids. After removal of 4 bases from V and 7 bases from J, the junction contained 5 bases not matched to a gene. The CDR3: CASSTQGTNSPLHF. The CDR3 DNA sequence: TGTGCCAGCAGCACACAGGGGACAAATTCACCCCTCCACTTT.

This clonotype was counted many times. The rearrangement joins TRBV6-1 to TRBJ2-7, with 7 bases matching TRBD1. The V gene end was trimmed by 1 base and the J gene end by 2 bases; junction bases not matched to a gene: 5. The CDR3 sequence is 15 residues long. Germline V gene data show CDR1 as MNHNS and CDR2 as SASEGT. Written as DNA, the CDR3 is TGTGCCAGCAGTGAAGGGGGACAGCGAACCTACGAGCAGTACTTC. As protein: CASSEGGQRTYEQYF.

This clonotype has at least ten counts. This chain connects TRBV6-1 to TRBJ2-7, with TRBD1 matching 7 bases. The CDR3 contains 13 residues. V dropped 6 bases and J dropped 6; count of bases not matched to a gene: 8. CDR1 is MNHNS, CDR2 SASEGT, per germline. The CDR3 nucleotides read TGTGCCAGCAGCCGGGACAGTTCCGCCGAGCAGTACTTC. Encoded protein: CASSRDSSAEQYF.

This clonotype was recorded many times. The CDR3 region is CASSRGDRGYEQYF. CDR3 nucleotide sequence: TGTGCCAGCAGCCGAGGGGACAGGGGATACGAGCAGTACTTC. The chain joins TRBV7-2 to TRBJ2-7; 10 bases align to TRBD1. Germline CDR1 is SGHTA and CDR2 is FQGNSA. The CDR3 is 14 amino acids. J was trimmed by 4 bases and V by 5 bases; bases with no gene match: 5. Complete variable domain (other parts from reference TRBV7-2 and TRBJ2-7): GAGVSQSPSNKVTEKGKDVELRCDPISGHTALYWYRQSLGQGLEFLIYFQGNSAPDKSGLPSDRFSAERTGGSVSTLTIQRTQQEDSAVYLCASSRGDRGYEQYFGPGTRLTVT.

This clonotype was detected ten times or more. This chain joins TRBV20-1 and TRBJ2-5; 7 bases align to TRBD1. The CDR3 is 12 residues long. Germline V lookup: CDR1 DFQATT, CDR2 SNEGSKA (reference sequence). Losses at the gene ends were 7 bases for V and 4 bases for J; bases not matched to a gene: 6. The CDR3 sequence: CSGRWTGETQYF. As DNA, the CDR3 is TGCAGTGGCCGATGGACAGGAGAGACCCAGTACTTC.

This clonotype was counted only a few times. It may be a read error: a sequence one base away is much more abundant. The CDR3 DNA follows: TGCGCCAGCAGCCAGGATCGGACAGGTAGCTACAATGAGCAGTACTTC. Protein sequence: CASSQDRTGSYNEQYF. The chain joins TRBV4-3 to TRBJ2-1; 7 nucleotides line up with TRBD1. The assigned J gene may be wrong: the sequence end matches TRBJ2-7 better. CDR3 size: 16 residues. Germline CDR1 is LGHNA and CDR2 is YSLEER.